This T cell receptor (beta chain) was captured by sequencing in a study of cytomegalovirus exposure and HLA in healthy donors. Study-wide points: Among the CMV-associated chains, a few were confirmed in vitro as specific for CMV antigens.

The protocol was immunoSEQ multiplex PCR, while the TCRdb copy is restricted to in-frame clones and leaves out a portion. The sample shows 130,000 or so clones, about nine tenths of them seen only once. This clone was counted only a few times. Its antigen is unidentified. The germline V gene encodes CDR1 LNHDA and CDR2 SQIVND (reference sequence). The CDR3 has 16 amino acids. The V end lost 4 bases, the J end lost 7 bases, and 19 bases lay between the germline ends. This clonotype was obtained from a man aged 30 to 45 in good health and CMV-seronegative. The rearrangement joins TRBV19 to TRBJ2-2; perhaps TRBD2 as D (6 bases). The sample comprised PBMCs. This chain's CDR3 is CASSKGRSGGSGELFF. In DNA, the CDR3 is TGTGCCAGTAGTAAGGGTCGATCCGGGGGAAGCGGGGAGCTGTTTTTT.